Following are 11 T cell receptor beta chains from one sample sequenced in a study of identifying expanded T cells in peripheral blood. TCRdb's copy holds only in-frame clones and misses some; the assay was immunoSEQ multiplex PCR. The sample carries about 86,000 clones, roughly 85% recorded once. The sample was blood. The source of these receptors is a person aged 18 to 75 in good health.

This clone has just a few counts. The chain couples TRBV5-5 to TRBJ1-6; 7 nucleotides match TRBD1. Germline V gene sequence: CDR1 SGHKS, CDR2 YYEKEE (reference sequence). J was trimmed by 7 bases and V by 1 base; bases with no gene match: 5. The CDR3 covers 15 residues. The CDR3 reads CASSLPTGVNSPLHF. CDR3 in DNA: TGTGCCAGCAGCTTGCCCACAGGGGTCAATTCACCCCTCCACTTT.

The chain uses TRBV7-6 and TRBJ2-1, with TRBD1 matching over 12 bases. Germline V gene data show CDR1 as SGHVS and CDR2 as FNYEAQ. The CDR3 spans 14 residues. The J segment lost 8 bases and the V segment lost 4 bases, leaving 3 bases of the junction unmatched. This CDR3 is CASSWDRGLYEQFF. CDR3 bases: TGTGCCAGCAGCTGGGACAGGGGGCTCTATGAGCAGTTCTTC.

The chain employs TRBV6-1 and TRBJ1-1, with D perhaps TRBD1 (5 bases). CDR1 and CDR2 (germline): MNHNS, SASEGT. The CDR3 is 17 residues long. V shed 4 bases and J shed 0 bases, with 18 bases lying between them. Here the CDR3 reads CASSGRAGRAVNTEAFF. The CDR3 DNA follows: TGTGCCAGCAGTGGGAGGGCAGGGAGGGCCGTGAACACTGAAGCTTTCTTT.

The rearrangement uses TRBV7-2 and TRBJ1-2, with D maybe TRBD1 (5 bases). The CDR3 contains 15 residues. In germline, CDR1 is SGHTA, CDR2 FQGNSA. V lost 0 bases and J lost 3, with 11 bases in between. The CDR3 spells CASSLAEFRDYGYTF. CDR3 coding DNA: TGTGCCAGCAGCTTAGCGGAGTTCAGGGACTATGGCTACACCTTC.

The CDR3, as DNA: TGTGCCAGCAGTTACTCAGACGGAGAGACCCAGTACTTC. Translating gives CASSYSDGETQYF. The rearrangement uses TRBV6-5 and TRBJ2-5; D is uncertain. Germline CDR1 reads MNHEY; CDR2 reads SVGAGI. V was cut by 0 bases and J by 4 bases, with 6 bases left in between. The CDR3 spans 13 residues.

This clone has just one count. The chain recombines TRBV6-1 with TRBJ2-3, with D possibly TRBD1 on 7 matching bases. The V and J ends lost 4 bases and 6 bases respectively, with 17 bases between them. The CDR3 is made up of 15 amino acids. From germline, CDR1 is MNHNS and CDR2 SASEGT. CDR3 in DNA: TGTGCCAGCAGTGGGGCCGGAGGGGGCGCGGATACGCAGTATTTT. Its translation: CASSGAGGGADTQYF.

This chain joins TRBV4-3 and TRBJ1-2, with 7 bases aligning to TRBD1. This CDR3 has 16 amino acids. Trimming cost V 4 bases and J 3 bases; bases outside gene matches: 11. Germline V gene lookup returns CDR1 LGHNA and CDR2 YSLEER. The CDR3 DNA is TGCGCCAGCAGCCCAGACAGGACAGGCCCATACTATGGCTACACCTTC. The encoded protein is CASSPDRTGPYYGYTF.

This sequence joins TRBV4-3 and TRBJ2-5; 8 nucleotides match TRBD2. Per germline, CDR1 LGHNA and CDR2 YSLEER. The CDR3 totals 16 residues. Trimming removed 1 base from V and 1 base from J; junction bases left unmatched: 5. CDR3 bases: TGCGCCAGCAGCCAAGGGACGGGGGGGGCCCAAGAGACCCAGTACTTC. Translation gives CASSQGTGGAQETQYF.

The gene calls are TRBV11-2 and TRBJ2-7, with unresolved D. The CDR3 has 14 amino acids. Germline V lookup: CDR1 SGHAT, CDR2 FQNNGV. Trimming stripped 1 base from V and 1 base from J, with 8 bases between. The CDR3 protein is CASSLVYGSYEQYF. The CDR3 nucleotides read TGTGCCAGCAGCTTAGTATACGGATCCTACGAGCAGTACTTC.

The chain is built from TRBV9 and TRBJ2-1; 12 bases match TRBD1. After removal of 3 bases from V and 9 bases from J, the junction contained 7 bases not matched to a gene. The CDR3 length is 15 residues. Looked up from germline, CDR1 is SGDLS and CDR2 is YYNGEE. The CDR3 DNA follows: TGTGCCAGCAGCGAGGGACAGGGGGCTTACTTTGAGCAGTTCTTC. It codes for CASSEGQGAYFEQFF.

The rearrangement joins TRBV19 to TRBJ1-1; perhaps TRBD1 as D (6 bases). Germline loops: CDR1 LNHDA, CDR2 SQIVND (reference sequence). V dropped 4 bases and J dropped 5 bases, with 14 bases sitting between them. This CDR3 has 14 residues. The CDR3 is CASSSLTGRTEAFF. The CDR3 nucleotides are TGTGCCAGTAGTAGCCTTACAGGGAGGACTGAAGCTTTCTTT.